The rows below give T cell receptor beta chains drawn from one sample of a study of CD8 T cells in Susac syndrome. TCRdb analysed the immunoSEQ multiplex PCR reads with MiXCR anew, one entry per CDR3 protein. The data contain around 62,000 distinct CDR3 sequences, about 92% of them singletons. The sample consisted of CD8+ T cells from PBMCs. Receptor source: a human donor in good health. The CDR3 runs from the conserved cysteine through the conserved F or W. Each record gives: CDR3 protein, CDR3 DNA, V gene, clone size, J gene, D gene. A D gene is named only where the DNA matches it firmly. Rows give clone size only sometimes, using once, few, many, or a class for an expanded clone.

CDR3aa: CASRGQRSYTF
CDR3nt: TGTGCCAGTAGAGGACAGCGGAGCTACACCTTC
v_gene: TRBV19
abundance: once
j_gene: TRBJ1-2
d_gene: .

CDR3aa: CASRASGGLQETQYF
CDR3nt: TGTGCCAGCCGGGCCAGCGGGGGCCTACAAGAGACCCAGTACTTC
v_gene: TRBV7-3
abundance: .
j_gene: TRBJ2-5
d_gene: TRBD2

CDR3aa: CASSPGQGDNEQFF
CDR3nt: TGTGCCAGCAGCCCCGGACAGGGAGACAATGAGCAGTTCTTC
v_gene: TRBV7-7
abundance: .
j_gene: TRBJ2-1
d_gene: TRBD1

CDR3aa: CASSPPDSSGANVLTF
CDR3nt: TGTGCCAGCAGCCCCCCCGACAGCTCTGGGGCCAACGTCCTGACTTTC
v_gene: TRBV7-9
abundance: .
j_gene: TRBJ2-6
d_gene: .

CDR3aa: CASSPGPGYSGNTIYF
CDR3nt: TGTGCCAGCAGCCCTGGACCAGGATACTCTGGAAACACCATATATTTT
v_gene: TRBV7-6
abundance: .
j_gene: TRBJ1-3
d_gene: .

CDR3aa: CASSLGTRGLTYEQYF
CDR3nt: TGCGCCAGCAGCTTGGGGACGAGAGGGCTAACCTACGAGCAGTACTTC
v_gene: TRBV5-1
abundance: .
j_gene: TRBJ2-7
d_gene: .

CDR3aa: CASSWTGPYEQYF
CDR3nt: TGTGCCAGCAGTTGGACAGGGCCCTACGAGCAGTACTTC
v_gene: TRBV27
abundance: .
j_gene: TRBJ2-7
d_gene: TRBD1

CDR3aa: CASSQGTALSYEQYF
CDR3nt: TGTGCCAGCAGCCAAGGGACAGCCTTGTCCTACGAGCAGTACTTC
v_gene: TRBV3-1
abundance: .
j_gene: TRBJ2-7
d_gene: .

CDR3aa: CAWSVESGQPQHF
CDR3nt: TGTGCCTGGAGTGTTGAATCGGGTCAGCCCCAGCATTTT
v_gene: TRBV30
abundance: .
j_gene: TRBJ1-5
d_gene: .

CDR3aa: CASSESETGVNYGYTF
CDR3nt: TGTGCCAGCAGCGAATCCGAGACAGGGGTTAACTATGGCTACACCTTC
v_gene: TRBV9
abundance: .
j_gene: TRBJ1-2
d_gene: TRBD1

CDR3aa: CASSFEGVIAGYTF
CDR3nt: TGTGCCAGCAGCTTCGAGGGGGTGATCGCTGGCTACACCTTC
v_gene: TRBV11-2
abundance: .
j_gene: TRBJ1-2
d_gene: .

CDR3aa: CASSDFYRDTGELFF
CDR3nt: TGTGCCAGCAGCGACTTTTACAGGGACACCGGGGAGCTGTTTTTT
v_gene: TRBV2
abundance: .
j_gene: TRBJ2-2
d_gene: .

CDR3aa: CASSSKTGSEAFF
CDR3nt: TGTGCCAGCAGTTCCAAGACAGGCAGTGAAGCTTTCTTT
v_gene: TRBV12-3/TRBV12-4
abundance: .
j_gene: TRBJ1-1
d_gene: .

CDR3aa: CASSPPGQLQETQYF
CDR3nt: TGTGCCAGCAGCCCGCCGGGACAACTACAAGAGACCCAGTACTTC
v_gene: TRBV3-1
abundance: .
j_gene: TRBJ2-5
d_gene: .

CDR3aa: CASSSLPGELFF
CDR3nt: TGTGCCAGCAGCTCCCTCCCCGGGGAGCTGTTTTTT
v_gene: TRBV7-7
abundance: once
j_gene: TRBJ2-2
d_gene: .

CDR3aa: CASRGYGYTF
CDR3nt: TGTGCCAGCAGGGGCTATGGCTACACCTTC
v_gene: TRBV6-2/TRBV6-3
abundance: .
j_gene: TRBJ1-2
d_gene: .

CDR3aa: CASSHRQGSAGELFF
CDR3nt: TGTGCCAGCAGCCACCGACAGGGATCGGCCGGGGAGCTGTTTTTT
v_gene: TRBV7-8
abundance: .
j_gene: TRBJ2-2
d_gene: TRBD1

CDR3aa: CASSTERGRVPNTGELFF
CDR3nt: TGTGCCAGTAGTACGGAACGCGGAAGGGTTCCCAACACCGGGGAGCTGTTTTTT
v_gene: TRBV19
abundance: .
j_gene: TRBJ2-2
d_gene: .

CDR3aa: CASSGRDRLTYEQYF
CDR3nt: TGTGCCAGCAGCGGCCGGGACAGGCTAACCTACGAGCAGTACTTC
v_gene: TRBV9
abundance: .
j_gene: TRBJ2-7
d_gene: TRBD1

CDR3aa: CASSFVDGPYEQYF
CDR3nt: TGTGCCAGCAGCTTCGTGGACGGGCCCTACGAGCAGTACTTC
v_gene: TRBV5-4
abundance: .
j_gene: TRBJ2-7
d_gene: .

CDR3aa: CASSPVEDRDYEQYF
CDR3nt: TGTGCCAGCAGCCCAGTAGAGGACAGGGACTACGAGCAGTACTTC
v_gene: TRBV7-9
abundance: .
j_gene: TRBJ2-7
d_gene: TRBD1

CDR3aa: CASSQYSSYNEQFF
CDR3nt: TGTGCCAGCAGCCAATATAGCTCCTACAATGAGCAGTTCTTC
v_gene: TRBV7-6
abundance: .
j_gene: TRBJ2-1
d_gene: .

CDR3aa: CASSLSMLDTINQPQHF
CDR3nt: TGTGCCAGCAGTTTATCGATGTTGGACACAATAAATCAGCCCCAGCATTTT
v_gene: TRBV28
abundance: once
j_gene: TRBJ1-5
d_gene: .

CDR3aa: CATGTGGWYGYTF
CDR3nt: TGTGCCACTGGGACAGGTGGATGGTATGGCTACACCTTC
v_gene: TRBV19
abundance: .
j_gene: TRBJ1-2
d_gene: TRBD1

CDR3aa: CSARGGLGLQWDEQYF
CDR3nt: TGCAGTGCTAGAGGAGGACTCGGGCTGCAGTGGGACGAGCAGTACTTC
v_gene: TRBV20-1
abundance: few
j_gene: TRBJ2-7
d_gene: .

CDR3aa: CSGQDSPPEAFF
CDR3nt: TGCAGCGGACAAGACAGTCCCCCTGAAGCTTTCTTT
v_gene: TRBV29-1
abundance: .
j_gene: TRBJ1-1
d_gene: .

CDR3aa: CASSKLELLGEQYF
CDR3nt: TGTGCCAGTAGTAAACTGGAGCTCCTCGGCGAGCAGTACTTC
v_gene: TRBV19
abundance: .
j_gene: TRBJ2-7
d_gene: .

CDR3aa: CASSPRTGHYGYTF
CDR3nt: TGTGCCAGCAGCCCGAGGACAGGACACTATGGCTACACCTTC
v_gene: TRBV6-5
abundance: .
j_gene: TRBJ1-2
d_gene: TRBD1

CDR3aa: CSVADLNTEAFF
CDR3nt: TGCAGCGTGGCCGACTTGAACACTGAAGCTTTCTTT
v_gene: TRBV29-1
abundance: .
j_gene: TRBJ1-1
d_gene: .

CDR3aa: CASSFGTGRDGYTF
CDR3nt: TGTGCCAGCAGTTTCGGGACAGGGCGGGATGGCTACACCTTC
v_gene: TRBV27
abundance: .
j_gene: TRBJ1-2
d_gene: TRBD1

CDR3aa: CASSLVAPWEDGYTF
CDR3nt: TGTGCCAGCAGCTTGGTGGCCCCGTGGGAAGACGGCTACACCTTC
v_gene: TRBV5-4
abundance: .
j_gene: TRBJ1-2
d_gene: .

CDR3aa: CAISDIGGGSVDTEAFF
CDR3nt: TGTGCCATCAGTGATATTGGGGGCGGGTCTGTGGACACTGAAGCTTTCTTT
v_gene: TRBV10-3
abundance: .
j_gene: TRBJ1-1
d_gene: .

CDR3aa: CSARDTRLSTDTQYF
CDR3nt: TGCAGTGCTAGAGATACCAGGCTCTCCACAGATACGCAGTATTTT
v_gene: TRBV20-1
abundance: .
j_gene: TRBJ2-3
d_gene: .